This TCR beta chain was retrieved from a study of CD8+ T cells in alopecia areata. Study in general: It was oral tofacitinib, at 5 to 10 mg twice daily, that treated patients received. Treatment ran 6 to 18 months, with 6 months of follow-up afterward.

The germline V gene encodes CDR1 MNHEY and CDR2 SVGAGI. The CDR3 sequence is 15 residues long. V gave up 4 bases and J gave up 9 bases; unmatched junction bases: 9. Peripheral blood samples and lesional scalp punch biopsies were obtained from alopecia areata patients. CD4+ and CD8+ T cells were sorted from PBMCs stained for CD3, CD4 and CD8. Extracted from the samples, RNA was reverse transcribed into cDNA to serve as the sequencing template. Data came from immunoSEQ multiplex PCR; TCRdb stores just in-frame clones and leaves some out. The table has fewer than 250,000 clones, about 60% seen once. This sequence was found in a human donor with alopecia areata. The input for sequencing was CD4+ T cells sorted from blood, taken at week 0. The rearrangement links TRBV6-5 to TRBJ2-1; 10 bases line up with TRBD2. The CDR3 nucleotides are TGTGCCAGCAGTTCCCGCTCTAGCGGGAGCCGTGAGCAGTTCTTC. It yields the protein CASSSRSSGSREQFF.